Given below is one TCR beta chain in context. The data belong to a study of control samples from healthy donors and cancer patients. Repertoires were generated with immunoSEQ multiplex PCR, while TCRdb's copy carries only in-frame clones and drops some. Altogether 90,000 to 100,000 clones are present, 65% to 85% being singletons, with the ten largest covering 30% to 40%. Germline CDR1 is MNHEY and CDR2 is SVGEGT. Trimming removed 5 bases from V and 0 bases from J, with 9 bases in between. The CDR3 consists of 14 residues. The TCR was taken from a man in his 70s with lung cancer. The chain combines TRBV6-2 or TRBV6-3 with TRBJ2-3; unclear D gene. Sample: PBMCs. The CDR3 DNA follows: TGTGCCAGCAGTCGCCTTCTTAGCACAGATACGCAGTATTTT. Translating gives CASSRLLSTDTQYF.